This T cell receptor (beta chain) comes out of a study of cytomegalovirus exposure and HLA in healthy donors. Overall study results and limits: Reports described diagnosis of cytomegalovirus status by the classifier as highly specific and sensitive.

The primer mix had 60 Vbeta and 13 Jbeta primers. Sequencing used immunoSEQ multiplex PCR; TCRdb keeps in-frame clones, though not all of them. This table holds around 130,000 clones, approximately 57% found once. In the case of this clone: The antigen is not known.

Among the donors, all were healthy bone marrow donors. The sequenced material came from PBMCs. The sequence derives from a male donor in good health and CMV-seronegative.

The CDR3 region has the DNA TGTGCCAGCAGCAAGGACGGTAGTTGGCAGACAGGGGTCACAGATACGCAGTATTTT. It yields the protein CASSKDGSWQTGVTDTQYF. The chain joins TRBV21-1 to TRBJ2-3; the D segment call TRBD1 is taken from the table without a DNA check. TRBV21-1 is a pseudogene segment. This CDR3 region has 19 residues.